These 6 T cell receptor beta chains were sequenced from one sample in a study of T cell responses to AZD1222 COVID-19 vaccine. The assay was immunoSEQ multiplex PCR, and TCRdb's table has in-frame clones only and misses some. The profile shows some 150,000 clones, 90% to 95% of them singletons. This sample comprised peripheral blood, obtained on day 0 of AZD1222 vaccination. All receptors come from an adult in good health.

This clone was found once. The chain has TRBV6-5 and TRBJ1-1; D is unresolved. The germline V gene has CDR1 MNHEY and CDR2 SVGAGI. The CDR3 loop spans 11 amino acids. The V and J ends lost 7 bases and 8 bases respectively, with 11 bases between them. For the CDR3, the DNA is TGTGCCAGCATTATCGGAACAGAAGCTTTCTTT. Amino acids: CASIIGTEAFF.

The chain links TRBV28 to TRBJ1-2; no definite D call. Germline V lookup: CDR1 MDHEN, CDR2 SYDVKM. The CDR3 spans 13 residues. Trimming shortened V by 4 bases and J by 5 bases, and 11 bases separated the two germline ends. The CDR3 loop is CASSYEPGYGYTF. The CDR3 coding sequence is TGTGCCAGCAGTTACGAGCCGGGATATGGCTACACCTTC.

For this clone: The junction departs from the called germline gene at one end, perhaps through a read error. This chain uses TRBV19 with TRBJ1-5, with D maybe TRBD1 (6 bases). Germline CDR1 and CDR2: LNHDA and SQIVND (reference sequence). The CDR3 has 12 amino acids. Here the CDR3 DNA reads TGTGCCAGTACCAGGGGTAATCGGCCCCAGCATTTT. Translation: CASTRGNRPQHF.

The chain links TRBV19 to TRBJ2-1; 15 bases map to TRBD2. CDR1 is LNHDA and CDR2 is SQIVND in the germline V gene (reference sequence). This CDR3 has 15 amino acids. Losses at the gene ends were 6 bases for V and 7 bases for J; bases not matched to a gene: 4. This CDR3 reads CASSIGTSGRNEQFF. The DNA of the CDR3 is TGTGCCAGTAGCATTGGGACTAGCGGGAGGAATGAGCAGTTCTTC.

This clone is a singleton in its sample. The rearrangement uses TRBV28 and TRBJ1-6; 7 bases agree with TRBD1. The CDR3 totals 14 residues. V was clipped by 5 bases and J by 7 bases; unmatched bases: 5. From germline, CDR1 is MDHEN and CDR2 SYDVKM. The CDR3 is CASSPGDRNSPLHF. The DNA for the CDR3 is TGTGCCAGCAGTCCCGGGGACAGAAATTCACCCCTCCACTTT.

CDR3 sequence reads: CASSYGTGNQPQHF. In nucleotides, the CDR3 is TGTGCCAGCAGTTACGGGACGGGAAATCAGCCCCAGCATTTT. This chain uses TRBV6-2 or TRBV6-3 with TRBJ1-5; D might be TRBD1 (5 bases). The CDR3 spans 14 residues. V lost 2 bases to trimming and J lost 4 bases, with 9 bases between them. Germline V gene sequence: CDR1 MNHEY, CDR2 SVGEGT.